This T cell receptor beta chain was recorded in a study of blood T cell repertoires in COVID-19. CDR1 and CDR2 from the germline V gene are LGHDT and YNNKEL (reference sequence). V trimming: 4 bases; J trimming: 4 bases; junction bases outside the gene matches: 6. This CDR3 comprises 14 residues. Self-reported history from a screening survey and questionnaire set each donor's cohort. Each recovered donor of Cohort 3 presented with two negative PCRs, clearance, or symptom resolution. Authors' methods: Scientists estimated how many nucleated cells there were by amplifying reference gene primers. Only in-frame clones appear in the TCRdb table, and some are missing; sequencing was by immunoSEQ multiplex PCR. V and J calls and clone size come straight from that table; D and trimming were deduced from the DNA. The sample includes 200,000 or so clones, about 87% of them seen just once.

This clonotype was sampled from a woman aged 25-40 years who had recovered from COVID-19. The gene calls are TRBV3-1 (or the pseudogene TRBV3-2) and TRBJ1-1, with 7 bases lining up with TRBD1. The sequenced sample consisted of PBMCs or T cells enriched from blood (not recorded which). The DNA of the CDR3 is TGTGCCAGCAGCCGACAGGGAGTTTCCACTGAAGCTTTCTTT. Amino acid sequence: CASSRQGVSTEAFF.